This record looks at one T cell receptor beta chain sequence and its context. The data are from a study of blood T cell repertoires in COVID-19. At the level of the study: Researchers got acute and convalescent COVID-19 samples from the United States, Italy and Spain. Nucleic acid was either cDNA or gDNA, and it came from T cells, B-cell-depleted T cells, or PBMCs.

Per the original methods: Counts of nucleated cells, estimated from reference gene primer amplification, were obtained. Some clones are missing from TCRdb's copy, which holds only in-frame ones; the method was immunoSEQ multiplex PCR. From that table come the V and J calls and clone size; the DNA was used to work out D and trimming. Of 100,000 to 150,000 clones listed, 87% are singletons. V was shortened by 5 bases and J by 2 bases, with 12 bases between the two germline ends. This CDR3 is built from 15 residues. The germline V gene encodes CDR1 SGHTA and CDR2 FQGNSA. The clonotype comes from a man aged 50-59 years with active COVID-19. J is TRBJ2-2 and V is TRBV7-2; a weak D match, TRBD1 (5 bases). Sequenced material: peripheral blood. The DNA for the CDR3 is TGTGCCAGCAGCGGCCGGACAATTAACACCGGGGAGCTGTTTTTT. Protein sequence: CASSGRTINTGELFF.